This TCR beta chain was captured in a study of T cells after yellow fever vaccination. Overall study context: Any fraction with a low cell number was prepared using SMART-Seq v4 Ultra Low Input.

TCRdb recomputed calls from the 5' RACE reads with MiXCR, one row per CDR3 protein. The sample lists approximately 580,000 distinct CDR3 sequences, about 15% seen once, with roughly 17% in the top ten. This clonotype was counted between two and nine times. Its antigen is not known. Study results and caveats: Some clonotypes were seen in both the CD4 and the CD8 compartments. These made up a small share and likely arose from convergent recombination.

Trimming shortened V by 3 bases and J by 4 bases, and 16 bases separated the two germline ends. This CDR3 has 15 amino acids. CDR1 is SGHRS and CDR2 is YFSETQ in the germline V gene. The material sequenced was PBMCs, taken 4 to 6 days after the first yellow fever vaccination. This chain links TRBV5-1 with TRBJ1-2; maybe TRBD1 (5 bases). This sequence originates from a man aged 18-30 years who received the YFV17D yellow fever vaccine. In DNA, the CDR3 is TGCGCCAGCAGCTGGACATTGACGAACATCTATGGCTACACCTTC. As protein: CASSWTLTNIYGYTF.